This T cell receptor (beta chain) was sequenced in a study of T cells in Graves' hyperthyroidism and ophthalmopathy. Findings and caveats of the study: The model's output predicted ophthalmopathy at a median of about 5.9 months prior to onset. The majority of expanded thyroid clonotypes above 0.001 also appeared in blood.

This clonotype was picked up a small number of times. Its target is unknown. The TCR beta CDR3 regions underwent amplification using RNA transcripts as the source. The study used the HTBI primer set for a first-round RT-PCR of the TCR CDR3. One entry per CDR3 protein, called by TCRdb with MiXCR from the multiplex PCR reads. The sample holds more than 650,000 distinct CDR3 sequences, 13% to 15% seen once. V dropped 9 bases and J dropped 7; count of bases not matched to a gene: 7. This CDR3 comprises 13 residues. Germline assignment: CDR1 SEHNR and CDR2 FQNEAQ (reference sequence). Aged 18 to 65, the patients had hyperthyroidism that was newly diagnosed and had lasted under 2 months. The authors obtained PBMCs from about 9 ml of fresh peripheral blood.

The chain combines TRBV7-9 with TRBJ2-2; 8 bases align to TRBD1. Sequenced material: blood. The source of this sequence is a woman under 30 with Graves' hyperthyroidism. The CDR3 nucleotides are TGTGCCAGGATGGACAGGGAGGTCGGGGAGCTGTTTTTT. This translates into CARMDREVGELFF.